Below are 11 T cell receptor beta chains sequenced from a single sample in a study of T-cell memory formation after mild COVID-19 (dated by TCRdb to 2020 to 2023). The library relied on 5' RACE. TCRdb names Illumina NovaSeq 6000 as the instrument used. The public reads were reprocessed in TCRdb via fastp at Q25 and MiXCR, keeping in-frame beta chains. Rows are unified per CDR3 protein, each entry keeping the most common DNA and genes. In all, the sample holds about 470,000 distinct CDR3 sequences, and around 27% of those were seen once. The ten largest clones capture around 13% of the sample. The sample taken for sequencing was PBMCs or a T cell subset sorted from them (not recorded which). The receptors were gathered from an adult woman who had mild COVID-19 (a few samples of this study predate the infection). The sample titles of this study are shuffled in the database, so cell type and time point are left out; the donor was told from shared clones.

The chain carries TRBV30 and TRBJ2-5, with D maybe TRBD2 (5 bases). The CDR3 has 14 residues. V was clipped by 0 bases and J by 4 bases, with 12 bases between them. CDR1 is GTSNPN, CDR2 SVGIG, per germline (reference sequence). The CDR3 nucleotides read TGTGCCTGGAGTGTACATAGCGCCGGAGAGACCCAGTACTTC. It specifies CAWSVHSAGETQYF.

The DNA of the CDR3 is TGTGCCAGCAGCTTGTCGGGACAGGGGATGAACACTGAAGCTTTCTTT. It specifies CASSLSGQGMNTEAFF. The chain couples TRBV7-9 to TRBJ1-1; 10 bases fit TRBD1. The V gene end was trimmed by 3 bases and the J gene end by 0 bases; junction bases not matched to a gene: 4. Germline-derived CDR1 and CDR2 are SEHNR and FQNEAQ (reference sequence). The CDR3 length is 16 residues.

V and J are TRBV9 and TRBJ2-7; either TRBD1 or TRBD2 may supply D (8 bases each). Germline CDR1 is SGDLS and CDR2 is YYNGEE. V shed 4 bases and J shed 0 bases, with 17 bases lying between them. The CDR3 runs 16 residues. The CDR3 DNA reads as TGTGCCAGCAGCCGGACAGGGCTAGCGGGCTCCTACGAGCAGTACTTC. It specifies CASSRTGLAGSYEQYF.

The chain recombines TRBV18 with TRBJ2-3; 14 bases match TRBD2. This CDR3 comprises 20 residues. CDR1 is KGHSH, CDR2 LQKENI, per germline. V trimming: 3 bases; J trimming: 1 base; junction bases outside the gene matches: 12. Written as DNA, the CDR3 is TGTGCCAGCTCACCGGCGACTAGCGGGAGGGCTCGTTCGGGCACAGATACGCAGTATTTT. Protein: CASSPATSGRARSGTDTQYF.

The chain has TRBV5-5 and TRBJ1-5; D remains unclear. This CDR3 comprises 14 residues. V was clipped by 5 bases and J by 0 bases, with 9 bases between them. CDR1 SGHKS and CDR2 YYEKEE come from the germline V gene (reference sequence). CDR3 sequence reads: CASRRVGSNQPQHF. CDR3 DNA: TGTGCCAGCAGGCGGGTGGGTAGCAATCAGCCCCAGCATTTT.

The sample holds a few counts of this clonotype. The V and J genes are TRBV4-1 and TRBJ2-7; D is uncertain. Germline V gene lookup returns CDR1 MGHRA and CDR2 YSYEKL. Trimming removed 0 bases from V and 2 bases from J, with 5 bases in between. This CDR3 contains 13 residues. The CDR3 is CASSQDRPYEQYF. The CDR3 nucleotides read TGCGCCAGCAGCCAAGACCGCCCCTACGAGCAGTACTTC.

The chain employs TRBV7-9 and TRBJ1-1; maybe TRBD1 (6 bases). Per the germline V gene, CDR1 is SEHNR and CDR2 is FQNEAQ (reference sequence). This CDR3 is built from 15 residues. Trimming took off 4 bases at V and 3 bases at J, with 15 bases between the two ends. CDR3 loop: CASSSIYREDTEAFF. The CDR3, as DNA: TGTGCCAGCAGCTCAATCTACAGGGAGGACACTGAAGCTTTCTTT.

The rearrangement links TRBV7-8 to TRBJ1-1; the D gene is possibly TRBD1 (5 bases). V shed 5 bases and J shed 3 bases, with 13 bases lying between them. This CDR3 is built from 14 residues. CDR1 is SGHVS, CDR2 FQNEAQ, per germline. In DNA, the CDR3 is TGTGCCAGCAGCCTCCTGGGGCCTGACACTGAAGCTTTCTTT. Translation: CASSLLGPDTEAFF.

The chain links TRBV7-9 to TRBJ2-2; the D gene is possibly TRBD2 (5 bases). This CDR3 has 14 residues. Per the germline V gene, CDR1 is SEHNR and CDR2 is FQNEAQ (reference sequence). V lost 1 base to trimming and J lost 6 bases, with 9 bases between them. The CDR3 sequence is CASSLELAAGELFF. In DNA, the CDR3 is TGTGCCAGCAGCTTAGAGCTAGCAGCCGGGGAGCTGTTTTTT.

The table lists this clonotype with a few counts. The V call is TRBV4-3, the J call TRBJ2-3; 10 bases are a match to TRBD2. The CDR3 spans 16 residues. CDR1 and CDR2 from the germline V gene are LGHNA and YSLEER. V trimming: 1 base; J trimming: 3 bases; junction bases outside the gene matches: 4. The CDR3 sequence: CASSQGTSGVTDTQYF. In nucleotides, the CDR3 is TGCGCCAGCAGCCAAGGAACTAGCGGGGTAACAGATACGCAGTATTTT.

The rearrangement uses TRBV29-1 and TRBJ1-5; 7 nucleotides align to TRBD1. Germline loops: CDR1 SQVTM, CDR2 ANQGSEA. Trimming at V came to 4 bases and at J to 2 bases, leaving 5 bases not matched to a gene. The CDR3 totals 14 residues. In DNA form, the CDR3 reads TGCAGCGTTGTATTCGGGACAGGCAATCAGCCCCAGCATTTT. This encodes CSVVFGTGNQPQHF.